The 16 T cell receptor beta chains in this list originate from one sample, sequenced in a study of chemoradiotherapy in HPV16-positive cancers. TCRdb's table, derived via immunoSEQ multiplex PCR, lists solely in-frame clones and lacks some. In the table there are 7,500 to 8,000 clones, roughly 90% of which are singletons. The starting material was tumor tissue, obtained from a patient who underwent chemoradiotherapy. The receptors come from a human donor with HPV-associated anogenital cancer.

This chain connects TRBV28 to TRBJ2-7; tentative D call: TRBD1 (5 bases). Germline V gene lookup returns CDR1 MDHEN and CDR2 SYDVKM. Trimming left V 4 bases short and J 4 bases short, with 8 bases between. This CDR3 is built from 12 residues. CDR3 amino acids: CASSSRQYEQYV. For the CDR3, the DNA is TGTGCCAGCAGTTCTCGACAGTACGAGCAGTACGTC.

This sequence joins TRBV9 and TRBJ1-2; D unclear. Germline V lookup: CDR1 SGDLS, CDR2 YYNGEE. The CDR3 has 12 amino acids. V lost 4 bases, J lost 5 bases, and 9 bases lay in between. CDR3 loop: CASSSEIYGYTF. DNA for the CDR3: TGTGCCAGCAGCTCGGAGATTTATGGCTACACCTTC.

The chain employs TRBV5-5 and TRBJ2-1; D possibly corresponds to TRBD1 (5 bases). The CDR3 runs to 14 residues. The V gene lost 2 bases and the J gene lost 2 bases, with 8 bases spanning the gap. In germline, CDR1 is SGHKS, CDR2 YYEKEE (reference sequence). The CDR3 here is CASSLQATYNEQFF. The CDR3 DNA reads TGTGCCAGCAGCTTACAGGCTACCTACAATGAGCAGTTCTTC.

V usage is TRBV14 and J usage is TRBJ1-2, with D perhaps TRBD1 (6 bases). The germline V and J ends were trimmed by 4 bases and 8 bases, with 14 bases remaining between them. This CDR3 comprises 13 residues. The germline V gene encodes CDR1 SGHDN and CDR2 FVKESK. The DNA of the CDR3 is TGTGCCAGCAGCCCACAGGGATACAAGGGCTACACCTTC. It translates to CASSPQGYKGYTF.

This clone was observed once. The genes are TRBV10-2 and TRBJ1-1; D not resolved. V lost 7 bases to trimming and J lost 1 base, with 16 bases between them. Germline CDR1 and CDR2: WSHSY and SAAADI. This CDR3 region has 15 residues. The CDR3 region has the DNA TGCGCCAGCACCCGAGGGCCTCGCGGGAACACTGAAGCTTTCTTT. Protein product: CASTRGPRGNTEAFF.

Note on this clone: At one end the junction does not follow the germline gene, possibly because of a read error. This rearrangement joins TRBV7-7 to TRBJ2-5, with a possible D match to TRBD1 (6 bases). Looked up from germline, CDR1 is SSHAT and CDR2 is FNYEAQ (reference sequence). This CDR3 is built from 15 residues. CDR3: CASSSGVDNGETQYF. The CDR3 DNA reads as TGTGCTAGCAGCTCAGGGGTGGACAATGGGGAGACCCAGTACTTC.

This clone was recorded a few times. CDR3 sequence reads: CASSRGRANTEAFF. The CDR3 coding sequence is TGTGCCAGCAGTAGGGGTAGGGCGAACACTGAAGCTTTCTTT. V is TRBV6-5 and J is TRBJ1-1, with D possibly being TRBD1 (5 bases). The CDR3 contains 14 residues. Germline V gives CDR1 MNHEY, CDR2 SVGAGI. V dropped 5 bases and J dropped 1 base, with 11 bases sitting between them.

This clone was counted once. V usage is TRBV2 and J usage is TRBJ1-6, with D tentatively TRBD1 (5 bases). The CDR3 consists of 13 residues. V dropped 7 bases and J dropped 10 bases, with 14 bases sitting between them. Germline V gives CDR1 SNHLY, CDR2 FYNNEI. For the CDR3, the DNA is TGTGCCAGCACAGGGAGGGATCGATCACCCCTCCACTTT. Protein product: CASTGRDRSPLHF.

The chain has TRBV19 and TRBJ1-1; unclear D gene. V lost 6 bases and J lost 1, with 15 bases in between. The V gene's germline CDR1 is LNHDA and CDR2 SQIVND (reference sequence). The CDR3 spans 15 residues. In nucleotides, the CDR3 is TGTGCCAGTAGCCCCTTTGGCGCAGGGAACACTGAAGCTTTCTTT. Translating it yields CASSPFGAGNTEAFF.

The chain couples TRBV19 to TRBJ2-5; perhaps TRBD2 as D (5 bases). The CDR3 sequence is 15 residues long. In germline, CDR1 is LNHDA, CDR2 SQIVND (reference sequence). V shed 3 bases and J shed 4 bases, with 15 bases lying between them. CDR3 in DNA: TGTGCCAGTAGTATCGGAGGCGATAGGGCAGAGACCCAGTACTTC. This translates into CASSIGGDRAETQYF.

The rearrangement uses TRBV9 and TRBJ1-1; tentative D call: TRBD1 (6 bases). The CDR3 has 13 amino acids. V lost 6 bases and J 3 bases, leaving 12 bases between the germline ends. Germline CDR1 and CDR2: SGDLS and YYNGEE. The CDR3 loop reads CASTEGVDTEAFF. Here the CDR3 DNA reads TGTGCCAGCACGGAGGGGGTTGACACTGAAGCTTTCTTT. Full variable domain (outside the CDR3, taken from reference TRBV9 and TRBJ1-1): DSGVTQTPKHLITATGQRVTLRCSPRSGDLSVYWYQQSLDQGLQFLIQYYNGEERAKGNILERFSAQQFPDLHSELNLSSLELGDSALYFCASTEGVDTEAFFGQGTRLTVV.

This chain connects TRBV10-3 to TRBJ1-2, with 11 nucleotides matching TRBD1. CDR1 and CDR2 (germline): ENHRY, SYGVKD. CDR3 length: 15 amino acids. V was pared by 7 bases and J by 4 bases, with 8 bases of the junction left unmatched. Here the CDR3 DNA reads TGTGCCATCACCCTAGACGGACAGGGGGCCTATGGCTACACCTTC. Its protein is CAITLDGQGAYGYTF.

The chain couples TRBV6-6 to TRBJ1-1; D is unresolved. The germline V gene encodes CDR1 MNHNY and CDR2 SVGAGI (reference sequence). The CDR3 is 13 residues long. Trimming removed 9 bases from V and 0 bases from J, with 11 bases in between. Here the CDR3 reads CASCRAMNTEAFF. DNA for the CDR3: TGTGCCAGTTGTAGGGCCATGAACACTGAAGCTTTCTTT.

The chain is built from TRBV5-4 and TRBJ1-2; D is possibly TRBD1 (6 bases). Germline V gives CDR1 SGHNT, CDR2 YYREEE (reference sequence). The CDR3 extends over 15 amino acids. V lost 0 bases and J 4 bases, leaving 13 bases between the germline ends. CDR3 sequence: CASSLGGAPLYGYTF. CDR3 sequence (DNA): TGTGCCAGCAGCTTGGGGGGGGCGCCCCTCTATGGCTACACCTTC.

The rearrangement joins TRBV2 to TRBJ1-1; no firm D call. V lost 2 bases, J lost 3 bases, and 10 bases lay in between. CDR3 length: 14 amino acids. Germline V lookup: CDR1 SNHLY, CDR2 FYNNEI. CDR3 amino acids: CASSERWVDTEAFF. In DNA, the CDR3 is TGTGCCAGCAGTGAACGCTGGGTGGACACTGAAGCTTTCTTT.

V and J are TRBV19 and TRBJ1-4; 7 nucleotides match TRBD1. The trim removed 7 bases at V and 6 bases at J, leaving 11 bases unmatched. CDR1 LNHDA and CDR2 SQIVND come from the germline V gene (reference sequence). The CDR3 runs to 15 residues. The CDR3 loop is CASTQVGGRDEKLFF. The CDR3 bases are TGTGCCAGTACCCAAGTAGGGGGCAGGGATGAAAAACTGTTTTTT.